This T cell receptor beta chain appears in the sequencing data of a study of cytomegalovirus exposure and HLA in healthy donors. Points from the study as a whole: There were some public TCRs occurring in many donors, but most TCR sequences were rare. Per published reports, the classifier diagnosed cytomegalovirus status with high specificity and sensitivity. In a later analysis, a missense DCLRE1C variant was linked to TCR beta V- and J-gene trimming.

60 Vbeta and 13 Jbeta primers were used in PCR. Measured with immunoSEQ multiplex PCR; TCRdb has only the in-frame clones, and not every one. The sample lists about 110,000 clones; roughly 78% were seen once. Germline V gene data show CDR1 as LGHNA and CDR2 as YSLEER. This CDR3 has 14 residues. The V gene lost 0 bases and the J gene lost 1 base, with 6 bases spanning the gap. About this clone: Its antigen is undetermined.

V gene TRBV4-3 combines with J gene TRBJ1-1; no reliable D call. The sample taken for sequencing was PBMCs. This TCR was sampled from a woman aged 25 to 45 in good health and CMV-seronegative. The CDR3: CASSQDPRNTEAFF. The CDR3, as DNA: TGCGCCAGCAGCCAAGATCCGAGGAACACTGAAGCTTTCTTT.